The 13 T cell receptor beta chains presented below share a single source sample, sequenced in a study of Graves' ophthalmopathy and Graves' hyperthyroidism. The authors amplified TCR beta CDR3 regions from RNA transcripts. Second-round multiplex PCR came after a first-round RT-PCR that employed HTBI primers. Via MiXCR, TCRdb re-called the multiplex PCR reads, giving one row per CDR3 protein. The sample has 200,000 to 250,000 distinct CDR3 sequences; just under 30% are singletons. Sequencing used peripheral blood. The receptors here all came from a man aged 50-60 years with Graves' ophthalmopathy.

In this sample, this clonotype turned up many times. The gene calls are TRBV7-2 and TRBJ1-2; 7 nucleotides agree with TRBD1. The CDR3 totals 13 residues. V shed 7 bases, J shed 4 bases, and the junction held 6 bases outside the gene matches. CDR1 is SGHTA and CDR2 is FQGNSA in the germline V gene. As DNA, the CDR3 is TGTGCCAGCAAGGACAGGCACAGCTATGGCTACACCTTC. Translated: CASKDRHSYGYTF. The variable domain in full, with the rest retrieved from reference TRBV7-2 and TRBJ1-2, is GAGVSQSPSNKVTEKGKDVELRCDPISGHTALYWYRQSLGQGLEFLIYFQGNSAPDKSGLPSDRFSAERTGGSVSTLTIQRTQQEDSAVYLCASKDRHSYGYTFGSGTRLTVV.

This clonotype appeared a few times. The chain joins TRBV29-1 to TRBJ1-1; the D is unclear. The germline V gene has CDR1 SQVTM and CDR2 ANQGSEA. The CDR3 loop spans 11 amino acids. The germline V and J ends were trimmed by 4 bases and 1 base, with 4 bases remaining between them. In DNA, the CDR3 is TGCAGCGTTGGACGGAACACTGAAGCTTTCTTT. It yields the protein CSVGRNTEAFF.

This clonotype occurred many times. This chain uses TRBV6-2 or TRBV6-3 with TRBJ1-6; D is unresolved. V lost 5 bases and J lost 4, with 15 bases in between. The CDR3 totals 16 residues. Germline V lookup: CDR1 MNHEY, CDR2 SVGEGT. The CDR3 region has the DNA TGTGCCAGCAGTGACCCGGGCAAGGCTTATAATTCACCCCTCCACTTT. It translates to CASSDPGKAYNSPLHF.

Many counts were recorded for this clonotype. This chain connects TRBV20-1 to TRBJ1-2; D is uncertain. The germline CDR1 and CDR2 sequences are DFQATT and SNEGSKA (reference sequence). The CDR3 is 14 amino acids. V was pared by 2 bases and J by 1 base, with 11 bases between. DNA for the CDR3: TGCAGTGCTAGAATGCCAGGTCTTAACTATGGCTACACCTTC. Encoded protein: CSARMPGLNYGYTF.

In this sample, this clonotype turned up many times. This chain uses TRBV18 with TRBJ1-1; 8 bases align to TRBD1. J gave up 4 bases and V 6 bases, and 4 bases lay outside the gene matches. This CDR3 comprises 13 residues. The germline V gene encodes CDR1 KGHSH and CDR2 LQKENI. CDR3 residues: CASSFDRGTEAFF. The CDR3 bases are TGTGCCAGCTCCTTTGACAGGGGCACTGAAGCTTTCTTT.

This clonotype appeared a single time. The chain links TRBV2 to TRBJ2-5, with D possibly being TRBD2 (5 bases). Trimming cost V 6 bases and J 4 bases, with 12 bases left between them. The CDR3 is made up of 13 amino acids. Germline V gene lookup returns CDR1 SNHLY and CDR2 FYNNEI. This CDR3 reads CASRGMAGETQYF. The CDR3 region has the DNA TGTGCCAGCAGGGGGATGGCGGGAGAGACCCAGTACTTC.

This clonotype was observed at least ten times. The chain uses TRBV6-5 and TRBJ2-7, with 9 bases identical to TRBD2. Trimming took 0 bases from V and 4 from J; bases not matched to a gene: 10. The length of the CDR3 is 17 residues. CDR1 and CDR2 (germline): MNHEY, SVGAGI. The CDR3 loop is CASSYSRVYSGSYEQYF. The DNA of the CDR3 is TGTGCCAGCAGTTACTCGAGGGTTTATAGCGGGAGTTACGAGCAGTACTTC.

The rearrangement uses TRBV6-1 and TRBJ1-5, with TRBD1 matching 9 bases. CDR1 and CDR2 from the germline V gene are MNHNS and SASEGT. The CDR3 spans 15 residues. J gave up 3 bases and V 6 bases, and 6 bases lay outside the gene matches. The CDR3 DNA follows: TGTGCCAGCAGATCCGGGACAGGGAACAATCAGCCCCAGCATTTT. It translates to CASRSGTGNNQPQHF.

The chain is built from TRBV7-2 and TRBJ2-7; no reliable D call. V was shortened by 0 bases and J by 5 bases, with 11 bases between the two germline ends. This CDR3 has 14 residues. The germline CDR1 and CDR2 sequences are SGHTA and FQGNSA. This chain's CDR3 is CASSLASRLHEQYF. CDR3 nucleotides: TGTGCCAGCAGCTTAGCGTCGAGGTTGCACGAGCAGTACTTC.

This clonotype was found many times. J is TRBJ1-5 and V is TRBV12-3 or TRBV12-4, with 9 bases fitting TRBD1. CDR3 length: 14 amino acids. J gave up 3 bases and V 6 bases, and 3 bases lay outside the gene matches. CDR3 in DNA: TGTGCCAGCAGGGGACAGGGCTACAATCAGCCCCAGCATTTT. Translating gives CASRGQGYNQPQHF.

The table lists this clonotype with many counts. The rearrangement joins TRBV7-2 to TRBJ2-7, with D unclear. CDR1 is SGHTA and CDR2 is FQGNSA in the germline V gene. V shed 6 bases and J shed 5 bases, with 20 bases lying between them. This CDR3 has 15 residues. The chain's CDR3 is CASRKQVRPSDEQYF. In DNA, the CDR3 is TGTGCCAGCAGAAAGCAGGTCCGCCCCTCGGACGAGCAGTACTTC.

There are many counts of this clonotype. The chain couples TRBV7-9 to TRBJ2-2; D remains unclear. Germline V lookup: CDR1 SEHNR, CDR2 FQNEAQ (reference sequence). Deletions cut 2 bases from V and 5 bases from J, with 6 bases between. The CDR3 is 13 amino acids. CDR3 DNA sequence: TGTGCCAGCAGCTTAACGACGACCGGGGAGCTGTTTTTT. It codes for CASSLTTTGELFF.

This clonotype has at least ten counts. J is TRBJ2-4 and V is TRBV20-1; D is uncertain. This CDR3 region has 13 residues. Germline-derived CDR1 and CDR2 are DFQATT and SNEGSKA (reference sequence). V lost 6 bases, J lost 0 bases, and 9 bases lay in between. CDR3 sequence (DNA): TGCAGTGCGGCCTCCCTAGCCAAAAACATTCAGTACTTC. It translates to CSAASLAKNIQYF.